The 32 T cell receptor beta chains presented below share a single source sample, sequenced in a study of cytomegalovirus exposure and HLA in healthy donors. PCR employed 60 Vbeta and 13 Jbeta primers. TCRdb keeps only in-frame clones here, not all; method: immunoSEQ multiplex PCR. Of roughly 60,000 clones listed, approximately 80% are singletons. The sequenced sample consisted of PBMCs. These receptors were taken from a man younger than 40 in good health and CMV-seronegative.

The CDR3 sequence is CASSLSGQINEKLFF. The CDR3 DNA follows: TGTGCCAGCAGCCTATCGGGACAGATTAATGAAAAACTGTTTTTT. This chain joins TRBV7-6 and TRBJ1-4; 7 nucleotides match TRBD1. This CDR3 has 15 amino acids. After removal of 5 bases from V and 4 bases from J, the junction contained 7 bases not matched to a gene. CDR1 is SGHVS, CDR2 FNYEAQ, per germline.

This clone was observed a single time. This chain joins TRBV5-1 and TRBJ2-5, with D possibly TRBD2 on 6 matching bases. Between the trimmed V and J ends, which lost 4 bases and 10 bases, there was a span of 26 bases. Germline V lookup: CDR1 SGHRS, CDR2 YFSETQ. The CDR3 is 16 amino acids. The CDR3 bases are TGCGCCAGCAGCCCAAACGGACGAGGAGGGAATGTGAACCAGTACTTC. Protein product: CASSPNGRGGNVNQYF.

The CDR3 loop is CASSFGTAIYEQYF. The CDR3 DNA reads as TGTGCCAGCAGCTTCGGGACAGCGATCTACGAGCAGTACTTC. V and J are TRBV7-6 and TRBJ2-7; 7 bases line up with TRBD1. Losses at the gene ends were 3 bases for V and 3 bases for J; bases not matched to a gene: 5. This CDR3 contains 14 residues. Germline CDR1 is SGHVS and CDR2 is FNYEAQ. The full variable domain, with the rest looked up from reference TRBV7-6 and TRBJ2-7, is GAGVSQSPRYKVTKRGQDVALRCDPISGHVSLYWYRQALGQGPEFLTYFNYEAQQDKSGLPNDRFSAERPEGSISTLTIQRTEQRDSAMYRCASSFGTAIYEQYFGPGTRLTVT.

The chain joins TRBV6-1 to TRBJ2-7; 13 positions agree with TRBD2. This CDR3 has 18 amino acids. The V segment lost 2 bases and the J segment 6 bases; nucleotides outside the gene matches: 13. Germline assignment: CDR1 MNHNS and CDR2 SASEGT. The CDR3 bases are TGTGCCAGCAGTGAACGATTGGCCCGACTAGCGGGAGGTGGCGAGCAGTACTTC. Its protein is CASSERLARLAGGGEQYF.

This clone was detected only once. At one of its ends the junction is not consistent with the germline gene, which may arise from a read error. The chain employs TRBV6-1 and TRBJ1-1, with D unresolved. The CDR3 extends over 13 amino acids. CDR1 and CDR2 (germline): MNHNS, SASEGT. The CDR3 here is CVSSEARNTEAFF. DNA of the CDR3: TGTGTCAGCAGTGAAGCCAGGAACACTGAAGCTTTCTTT.

The J gene is TRBJ1-2, the V gene TRBV15, with D perhaps matching TRBD1 (5 bases). V was pared by 3 bases and J by 6 bases, with 17 bases between. CDR3 length: 15 residues. The germline V gene has CDR1 LNHNV and CDR2 YYDKDF (reference sequence). CDR3 amino acids: CATSSSGIGTNGYTF. Here the CDR3 DNA reads TGTGCCACCAGCAGCTCAGGGATTGGAACGAATGGCTACACCTTC.

The chain has TRBV28 and TRBJ1-2; D might be TRBD1 (6 bases). V lost 3 bases and J lost 8, with 16 bases in between. Germline assignment: CDR1 MDHEN and CDR2 SYDVKM. There are 14 residues in the CDR3. DNA for the CDR3: TGTGCCAGCAGTTTGGCAGGGGCAGTAGGCGGCTACACCTTC. Its protein product is CASSLAGAVGGYTF.

The V gene is TRBV15, the J gene TRBJ1-2; 8 nucleotides match TRBD1. The CDR3 is 15 amino acids. Losses at the gene ends were 1 base for V and 8 bases for J; bases not matched to a gene: 9. CDR1 and CDR2 from the germline V gene are LNHNV and YYDKDF (reference sequence). The CDR3, as DNA: TGTGCCACCAGCAGAGCGCCCGGACAGGGTCGCGGCTACACCTTC. It specifies CATSRAPGQGRGYTF.

The chain uses TRBV6-5 and TRBJ1-5, with 10 bases lining up with TRBD1. Germline V gives CDR1 MNHEY, CDR2 SVGAGI. J gave up 7 bases and V 4 bases, and 10 bases lay outside the gene matches. The CDR3 contains 16 residues. In nucleotides, the CDR3 is TGTGCCAGCAGTTCCGCCGGGACAGGGGACGGACAGCCCCAGCATTTT. Translation: CASSSAGTGDGQPQHF.

This rearrangement joins TRBV7-9 to TRBJ1-5, with 7 nucleotides matching TRBD1. Unmatched junction bases numbered 2, after V lost 1 base and J lost 5 bases. The CDR3 extends over 14 amino acids. The germline V gene has CDR1 SEHNR and CDR2 FQNEAQ (reference sequence). The CDR3 here is CASSLDRGDQPQHF. The CDR3 DNA reads TGTGCCAGCAGCTTAGACAGGGGAGATCAGCCCCAGCATTTT.

The genes are TRBV9 and TRBJ2-3; the match to TRBD1 covers 10 bases. The CDR3 totals 14 residues. J lost 6 bases, V lost 3 bases, and 4 bases had no gene match. CDR1 is SGDLS, CDR2 YYNGEE, per germline. This CDR3 is CASSGDRGRDTQYF. For the CDR3, the DNA is TGTGCCAGCAGCGGGGACAGGGGAAGGGATACGCAGTATTTT.

This clone was recorded a few times. The chain carries TRBV4-3 and TRBJ1-3; 7 bases map to TRBD1. Germline CDR1 and CDR2: LGHNA and YSLEER. The junction had 8 bases not matched to a gene; V was cut back by 3 bases and J by 0 bases. This CDR3 is 17 amino acids long. The CDR3 loop reads CASSQFQGVASGNTIYF. DNA for the CDR3: TGCGCCAGCAGCCAGTTCCAGGGGGTCGCCTCTGGAAACACCATATATTTT.

The chain carries TRBV4-1 and TRBJ2-2, with D possibly TRBD2 on 5 matching bases. Trimming took 5 bases from V and 1 from J, leaving 11 bases between them. The CDR3 is 15 amino acids. Germline V gives CDR1 MGHRA, CDR2 YSYEKL. CDR3 in amino acids: CASSFGLVNTGELFF. The CDR3 DNA sequence: TGCGCCAGCAGCTTCGGACTGGTGAACACCGGGGAGCTGTTTTTT.

The chain couples TRBV7-2 to TRBJ2-1; 9 nucleotides agree with TRBD1. Germline CDR1 and CDR2: SGHTA and FQGNSA. J lost 2 bases, V lost 1 base, and 6 bases had no gene match. The CDR3 consists of 17 residues. The CDR3 DNA sequence: TGTGCCAGCAGCTTAGGATCCCGGACAGGGGCCTACAATGAGCAGTTCTTC. Protein product: CASSLGSRTGAYNEQFF. The full variable domain, its missing parts supplied by reference TRBV7-2 and TRBJ2-1, is GAGVSQSPSNKVTEKGKDVELRCDPISGHTALYWYRQSLGQGLEFLIYFQGNSAPDKSGLPSDRFSAERTGGSVSTLTIQRTQQEDSAVYLCASSLGSRTGAYNEQFFGPGTRLTVL.

This clone has more than one count but fewer than ten. The chain combines TRBV4-1 with TRBJ2-7; D is ambiguous. This CDR3 region has 13 residues. CDR1 MGHRA and CDR2 YSYEKL come from the germline V gene. V dropped 0 bases and J dropped 7 bases, with 10 bases sitting between them. CDR3 loop: CASSQEVAWEQYF. In DNA, the CDR3 is TGCGCCAGCAGCCAAGAAGTGGCTTGGGAGCAGTACTTC.

The gene calls are TRBV7-9 and TRBJ2-2, with D possibly matching TRBD2 (7 bases). The CDR3 extends over 17 amino acids. Looked up from germline, CDR1 is SEHNR and CDR2 is FQNEAQ (reference sequence). V shed 3 bases and J shed 0 bases, with 14 bases lying between them. Written as DNA, the CDR3 is TGTGCCAGCAGCTTGAGGGGGGGTCTAACGAACACCGGGGAGCTGTTTTTT. Its protein product is CASSLRGGLTNTGELFF.

The chain is built from TRBV5-1 and TRBJ2-1; 9 bases line up with TRBD2. V gave up 0 bases and J gave up 4 bases; unmatched junction bases: 8. The CDR3 extends over 17 amino acids. Looked up from germline, CDR1 is SGHRS and CDR2 is YFSETQ. CDR3 amino acids: CASSLEGSGRAYNEQFF. The CDR3 coding sequence is TGCGCCAGCAGCTTGGAGGGTAGCGGGAGAGCTTACAATGAGCAGTTCTTC.

This clone was found once. The CDR3 region has the DNA TGTGCCAGCAGCGTTCTCGGACTAGCATACAATGAGCAGTTCTTC. Amino acid sequence: CASSVLGLAYNEQFF. The V gene is TRBV9, the J gene TRBJ2-1, with TRBD2 matching 8 bases. The J segment lost 4 bases and the V segment lost 2 bases, leaving 5 bases of the junction unmatched. The CDR3 covers 15 residues. Germline V lookup: CDR1 SGDLS, CDR2 YYNGEE.

Written as DNA, the CDR3 is TGTGCCAGCAGCACGCAGGGGCCCTCCCCCTCCTACGAGCAGTACTTC. As protein: CASSTQGPSPSYEQYF. V gene TRBV21-1 combines with J gene TRBJ2-7; TRBD1, the table's D call, lacks a check against the DNA. TRBV21-1 is a documented pseudogene. The CDR3 length is 16 residues.

This chain links TRBV9 with TRBJ2-1; 12 positions match TRBD1. CDR3 length: 14 amino acids. Trimming cost V 4 bases and J 11 bases; bases outside gene matches: 7. Germline assignment: CDR1 SGDLS and CDR2 YYNGEE. The CDR3 nucleotides are TGTGCCAGCAGCCTGTACGGGACAGGGGGCAAGCAGTTCTTC. It yields the protein CASSLYGTGGKQFF. The full variable domain, completed using reference TRBV9 and TRBJ2-1, is DSGVTQTPKHLITATGQRVTLRCSPRSGDLSVYWYQQSLDQGLQFLIQYYNGEERAKGNILERFSAQQFPDLHSELNLSSLELGDSALYFCASSLYGTGGKQFFGPGTRLTVL.

This sequence joins TRBV5-4 and TRBJ2-3, with 10 bases that match TRBD2. Germline V gene lookup returns CDR1 SGHNT and CDR2 YYREEE (reference sequence). There are 16 residues in the CDR3. V dropped 2 bases and J dropped 5; count of bases not matched to a gene: 8. CDR3 sequence (DNA): TGTGCCAGCAGCTTTGGTAGCGGGGGGCCTGTAGATACGCAGTATTTT. Amino acid sequence: CASSFGSGGPVDTQYF.

This clone is a singleton in its sample. The V call is TRBV2, the J call TRBJ2-7, with D uncertain. The germline V gene encodes CDR1 SNHLY and CDR2 FYNNEI. There are 15 residues in the CDR3. V shed 10 bases and J shed 6 bases, with 25 bases lying between them. For the CDR3, the DNA is TGTGCCATTCGGGTCCCGGAGAAAAGTGGTACCGAGCAGTACTTC. Encoded protein: CAIRVPEKSGTEQYF. The entire variable domain, with the rest obtained from reference TRBV2 and TRBJ2-7, is as follows: EPEVTQTPSHQVTQMGQEVILRCVPISNHLYFYWYRQILGQKVEFLVSFYNNEISEKSEIFDDQFSVERPDGSNFTLKIRSTKLEDSAMYFCAIRVPEKSGTEQYFGPGTRLTVT.

In the case of this clone: Here the CDR3 omits its conserved ending phenylalanine or tryptophan, so a read error is the likely source. The rearrangement joins TRBV9 to TRBJ1-1; possible D gene TRBD1, 5 bases. The CDR3 contains 14 residues. The germline CDR1 and CDR2 sequences are SGDLS and YYNGEE. V lost 2 bases, J lost 4 bases, and 12 bases lay in between. The DNA of the CDR3 is TGTGCCAGCAGCGTCGGGGGGGGGAGCACTGAAGCTTTCCTT. This sequence encodes CASSVGGGSTEAFL.

The count of this clone is one. The genes are TRBV5-1 and TRBJ2-7, with TRBD2 matching 11 bases. In germline, CDR1 is SGHRS, CDR2 YFSETQ. This CDR3 is built from 17 residues. The V and J ends lost 0 bases and 2 bases, in that order; junction bases with no gene match: 7. The CDR3 DNA reads as TGCGCCAGCAGCTTGGGCCCTTCTAGCGGGAGGACCTACGAGCAGTACTTC. This gives the protein CASSLGPSSGRTYEQYF.

The rearrangement joins TRBV6-5 to TRBJ2-7; a weak D match, TRBD1 (5 bases). CDR1 MNHEY and CDR2 SVGAGI come from the germline V gene. V lost 5 bases to trimming and J lost 3 bases, with 11 bases between them. The CDR3 consists of 13 residues. Here the CDR3 DNA reads TGTGCCAGCAGTCCCCCAGGGAACTACGAGCAGTACTTC. Translated, it gives CASSPPGNYEQYF.

The V gene is TRBV9, the J gene TRBJ2-5; 8 bases map to TRBD1. The end of the DNA aligns better with TRBJ2-7, so the J call may be wrong. Germline-derived CDR1 and CDR2 are SGDLS and YYNGEE. This CDR3 has 14 amino acids. CDR3 sequence reads: CASSRGQGWREQYF. CDR3 DNA sequence: TGTGCCAGCAGCCGTGGACAGGGATGGCGCGAGCAGTACTTC.

This chain links TRBV7-9 with TRBJ2-1, with TRBD2 matching 7 bases. The CDR3 runs 15 residues. With V trimmed by 3 bases and J by 8 bases, 10 bases remained unmatched. Germline V gives CDR1 SEHNR, CDR2 FQNEAQ (reference sequence). The CDR3 here is CASSFVGGSGDEQFF. The CDR3 DNA is TGTGCCAGCAGCTTTGTGGGCGGGAGTGGTGATGAGCAGTTCTTC.

The chain couples TRBV29-1 to TRBJ2-7; TRBD1 is a possible D gene (6 bases). CDR3 size: 12 residues. Germline V gene sequence: CDR1 SQVTM, CDR2 ANQGSEA. The CDR3 here is CSAQGSSYEQYF. CDR3 coding DNA: TGCAGTGCGCAGGGGTCTTCCTACGAGCAGTACTTC.

The V gene is TRBV9, the J gene TRBJ2-1; 9 bases line up with TRBD2. Germline CDR1 reads SGDLS; CDR2 reads YYNGEE. The CDR3 extends over 17 amino acids. V lost 4 bases to trimming and J lost 4 bases; unmatched junction nucleotides: 12. In DNA form, the CDR3 reads TGTGCCAGCAGCACCTTCGGGGGTAGCGGGGGTTACAATGAGCAGTTCTTC. It is translated as CASSTFGGSGGYNEQFF.

The chain couples TRBV7-3 to TRBJ2-2; D gene ambiguous. CDR1 is SGHTA, CDR2 FQGTGA, per germline. The V and J ends lost 10 bases and 0 bases respectively, with 30 bases between them. This CDR3 is 20 amino acids long. The DNA of the CDR3 is TGTGCCACTTGTGGGCAGTTAAATTTTCCGCTTGACCCGAACACCGGGGAGCTGTTTTTT. It encodes CATCGQLNFPLDPNTGELFF.

V usage is TRBV9 and J usage is TRBJ1-1, with D uncertain. CDR1 is SGDLS and CDR2 is YYNGEE in the germline V gene. The CDR3 spans 14 residues. Trimming took 3 bases from V and 0 from J, leaving 9 bases between them. For the CDR3, the DNA is TGTGCCAGCAGCGCAACAGATATGAACACTGAAGCTTTCTTT. Protein sequence: CASSATDMNTEAFF.

The V call is TRBV9, the J call TRBJ2-3; tentatively, D is TRBD1 (5 bases). This CDR3 has 13 residues. Germline CDR1 reads SGDLS; CDR2 reads YYNGEE. V lost 6 bases to trimming and J lost 3 bases, with 11 bases between them. In DNA form, the CDR3 reads TGTGCCAGCAACCCCCAGGGAACAGATACGCAGTATTTT. Translated: CASNPQGTDTQYF.